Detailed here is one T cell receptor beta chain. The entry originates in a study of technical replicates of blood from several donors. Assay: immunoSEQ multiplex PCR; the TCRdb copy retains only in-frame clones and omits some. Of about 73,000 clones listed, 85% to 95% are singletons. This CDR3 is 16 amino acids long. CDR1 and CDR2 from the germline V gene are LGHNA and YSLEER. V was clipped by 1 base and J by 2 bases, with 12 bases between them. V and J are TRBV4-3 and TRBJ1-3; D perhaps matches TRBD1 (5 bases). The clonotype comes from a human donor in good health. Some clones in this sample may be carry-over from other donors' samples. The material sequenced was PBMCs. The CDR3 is CASSQVQGATGNTIYF. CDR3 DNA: TGCGCCAGCAGCCAAGTACAAGGGGCAACTGGAAACACCATATATTTT.